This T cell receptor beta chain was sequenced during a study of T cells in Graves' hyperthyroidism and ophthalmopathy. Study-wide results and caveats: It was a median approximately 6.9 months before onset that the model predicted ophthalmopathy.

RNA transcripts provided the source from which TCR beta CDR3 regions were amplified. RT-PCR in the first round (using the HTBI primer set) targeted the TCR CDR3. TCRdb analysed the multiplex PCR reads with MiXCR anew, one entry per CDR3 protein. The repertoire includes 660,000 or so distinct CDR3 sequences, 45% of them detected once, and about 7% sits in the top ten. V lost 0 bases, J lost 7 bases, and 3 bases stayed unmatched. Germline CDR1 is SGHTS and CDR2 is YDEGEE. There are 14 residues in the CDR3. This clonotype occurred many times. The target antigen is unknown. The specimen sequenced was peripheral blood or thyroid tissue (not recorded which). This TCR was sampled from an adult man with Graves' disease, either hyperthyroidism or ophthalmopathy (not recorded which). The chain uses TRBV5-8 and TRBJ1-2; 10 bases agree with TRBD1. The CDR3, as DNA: TGTGCCAGCAGCTTGGGACAGGGGGCGAGTGGCTACACCTTC. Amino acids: CASSLGQGASGYTF. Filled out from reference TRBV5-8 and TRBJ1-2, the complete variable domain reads EAGVTQSPTHLIKTRGQQATLRCSPISGHTSVYWYQQALGLGLQFLLWYDEGEERNRGNFPPRFSGRQFPNYSSELNVNALELEDSALYLCASSLGQGASGYTFGSGTRLTVV.